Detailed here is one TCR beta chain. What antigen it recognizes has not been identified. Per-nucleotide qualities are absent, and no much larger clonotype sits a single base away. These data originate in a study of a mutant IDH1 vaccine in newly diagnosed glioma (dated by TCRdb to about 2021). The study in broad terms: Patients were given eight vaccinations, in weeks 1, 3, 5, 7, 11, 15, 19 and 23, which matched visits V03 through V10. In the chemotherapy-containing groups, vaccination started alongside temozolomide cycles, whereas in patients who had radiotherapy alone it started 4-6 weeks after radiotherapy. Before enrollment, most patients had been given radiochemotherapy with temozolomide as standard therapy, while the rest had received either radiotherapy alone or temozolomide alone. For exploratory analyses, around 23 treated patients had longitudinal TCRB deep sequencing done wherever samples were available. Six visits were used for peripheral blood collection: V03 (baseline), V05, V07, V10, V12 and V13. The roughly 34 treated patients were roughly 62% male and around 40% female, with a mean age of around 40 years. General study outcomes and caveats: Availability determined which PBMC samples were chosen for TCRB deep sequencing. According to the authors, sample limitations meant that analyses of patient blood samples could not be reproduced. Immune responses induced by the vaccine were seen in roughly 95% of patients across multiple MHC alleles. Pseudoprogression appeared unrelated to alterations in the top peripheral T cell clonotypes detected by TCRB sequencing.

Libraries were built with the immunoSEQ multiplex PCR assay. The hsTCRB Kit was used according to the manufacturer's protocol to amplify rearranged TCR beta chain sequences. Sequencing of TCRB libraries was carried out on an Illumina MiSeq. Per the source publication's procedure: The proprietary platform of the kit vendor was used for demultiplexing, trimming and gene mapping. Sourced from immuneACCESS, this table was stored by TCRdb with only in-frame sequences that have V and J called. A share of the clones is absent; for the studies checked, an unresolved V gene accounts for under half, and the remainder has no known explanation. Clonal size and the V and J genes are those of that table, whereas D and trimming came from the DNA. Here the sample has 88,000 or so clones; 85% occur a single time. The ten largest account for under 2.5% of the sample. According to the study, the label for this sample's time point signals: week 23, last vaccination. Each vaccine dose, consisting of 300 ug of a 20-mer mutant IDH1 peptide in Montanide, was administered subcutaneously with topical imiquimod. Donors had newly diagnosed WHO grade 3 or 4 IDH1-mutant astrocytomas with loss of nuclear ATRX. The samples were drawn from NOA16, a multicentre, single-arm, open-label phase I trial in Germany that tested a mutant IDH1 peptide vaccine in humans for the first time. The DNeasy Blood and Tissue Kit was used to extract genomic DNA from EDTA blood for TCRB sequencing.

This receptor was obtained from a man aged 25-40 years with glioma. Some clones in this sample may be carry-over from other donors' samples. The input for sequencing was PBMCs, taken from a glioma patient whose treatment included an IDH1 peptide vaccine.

Here the CDR3 is given as CASSLGKGTTYNEQFF. The nucleotide sequence is TGTGCCAGCAGCTTAGGAAAGGGGACTACTTACAATGAGCAGTTCTTC. The V and J genes are TRBV7-9 and TRBJ2-1; TRBD2 aligns with 7 central bases. The germline V gene (reference sequence) gives CDR1 as SEHNR and CDR2 as FQNEAQ. Trimming leaves V shorter by 1 base and J shorter by 4 bases, with the junction holding 7 bases beyond the gene matches. The CDR3 has 16 amino acids, counting the end cysteine and phenylalanine. The retained sequence is limited to the CDR3, 48 bases, with the frame set at the first base.